This T cell receptor beta chain was recorded in a study of beta chain features in type 1 diabetes. The sample holds a few counts of this clone. What it recognizes is unknown. What was sequenced were expressed TCRB transcripts, since all of the isolated RNA had been reverse transcribed. Clones were sequenced by immunoSEQ multiplex PCR, and TCRdb holds only the in-frame ones, with some missing. This table has 600,000 or so clones, roughly an eighth appearing once. The study's findings and limits: Lower insertion and higher deletion counts appeared at VDJ junctions in type 1 diabetes patients. Shorter TCRB CDR3s, moderately but significantly so, marked every one of the four CD4+ subsets in Type 1 diabetes patients. TCRB repertoires of naive, central memory and Treg cells appeared more similar among patients than among healthy donors.

Trimming removed 2 bases from V and 2 bases from J, with 14 bases in between. This CDR3 contains 16 residues. CDR1 SGDLS and CDR2 YYNGEE come from the germline V gene. The V and J genes are TRBV9 and TRBJ1-3; D not resolved. Sequenced material: naive CD4+ T cells from blood. This sequence originates from a man aged 30 to 39 with type 1 diabetes. CDR3 DNA: TGTGCCAGCAGCGTGGAGAGTATCCACCCTGGAAACACCATATATTTT. It encodes CASSVESIHPGNTIYF.